This passage covers 29 T cell receptor beta chains from one sample sequenced in a study of cytomegalovirus exposure and HLA in healthy donors (dated by TCRdb to 2015 to 2018). Preparation of the library involved the immunoSEQ multiplex PCR assay. This is the immuneACCESS table as TCRdb keeps it, with only in-frame sequences that have V and J called. A part of the clones is gone; compared with another copy, unresolved V genes explain less than half, and the rest is unexplained. Within this sample are fewer than 400,000 clones, with 70% to 90% of them counted one time only. The ten most abundant clones make up around 0.88% of the sample. Material for sequencing was PBMCs. The source is a man between 25 and 39 years old in good health and CMV-seronegative.

The gene calls are TRBV6-4 and TRBJ1-5; no clear D gene. Deletions cut 2 bases from V and 7 bases from J, with 18 bases between. This CDR3 comprises 16 residues. Per germline, CDR1 MRHNA and CDR2 SNTAGT. The CDR3 DNA reads as TGTGCCAGCAGTGACCCCCACGGGAGGGTTGACCAGCCCCAGCATTTT. It is translated as CASSDPHGRVDQPQHF.

V gene TRBV7-9 combines with J gene TRBJ1-3, with D perhaps matching TRBD1 (5 bases). The CDR3 runs to 12 residues. Germline CDR1 and CDR2: SEHNR and FQNEAQ (reference sequence). Trimming stripped 5 bases from V and 8 bases from J, with 10 bases between. CDR3 DNA sequence: TGTGCCAGCAGCCCACCGGGGGACACCATATATTTT. Encoded protein: CASSPPGDTIYF.

The V gene is TRBV30, the J gene TRBJ2-2; D perhaps matches TRBD2 (5 bases). In germline, CDR1 is GTSNPN, CDR2 SVGIG (reference sequence). The CDR3 has 14 amino acids. V was shortened by 8 bases and J by 0 bases, with 13 bases between the two germline ends. The CDR3 region is CAGAARANTGELFF. The CDR3, as DNA: TGTGCCGGAGCGGCACGTGCGAACACCGGGGAGCTGTTTTTT.

The rearrangement joins TRBV30 to TRBJ2-3, with TRBD2 identical over 7 bases. V trimming: 7 bases; J trimming: 2 bases; junction bases outside the gene matches: 9. Germline CDR1 is GTSNPN and CDR2 is SVGIG (reference sequence). The CDR3 contains 14 residues. The CDR3 sequence: CAYQRGTVTDTQYF. The CDR3, as DNA: TGTGCCTACCAGCGGGGCACTGTCACAGATACGCAGTATTTT.

The chain combines TRBV5-6 with TRBJ2-3; 8 bases are a match to TRBD2. Germline V lookup: CDR1 SGHDT, CDR2 YYEEEE. The CDR3 length is 19 residues. The ends lost 2 bases at V and 0 bases at J; junction bases unmatched: 14. CDR3 nucleotides: TGTGCCAGCAGCTTAAGGCTAGCGGGCGGTTTTTCTAGCACAGATACGCAGTATTTT. Translation gives CASSLRLAGGFSSTDTQYF.

This clone was detected a few times. The V and J genes are TRBV19 and TRBJ2-7; 7 bases fit TRBD1. This CDR3 has 14 residues. The germline V gene has CDR1 LNHDA and CDR2 SQIVND (reference sequence). Trimming took 3 bases from V and 0 from J; bases not matched to a gene: 2. The CDR3 spells CASSIRTGSYEQYF. The CDR3 coding sequence is TGTGCCAGTAGTATTAGGACAGGCTCCTACGAGCAGTACTTC.

This clone showed up just once. The CDR3 loop reads CASSLQGARETQYF. In DNA, the CDR3 is TGTGCCAGCAGCTTACAGGGGGCACGGGAGACCCAGTACTTC. This chain joins TRBV6-5 and TRBJ2-5; 9 nucleotides align to TRBD1. The CDR3 loop spans 14 amino acids. Trimming at V came to 6 bases and at J to 5 bases, leaving 7 bases not matched to a gene. Germline values: CDR1 MNHEY, CDR2 SVGAGI.

The gene calls are TRBV2 and TRBJ2-2; 11 bases fit TRBD2. Trimming removed 6 bases from V and 4 bases from J; junction bases left unmatched: 4. Germline loops: CDR1 SNHLY, CDR2 FYNNEI. This CDR3 has 15 residues. CDR3 sequence: CASRRTSGSTGELFF. CDR3 DNA: TGTGCCAGCAGGAGGACTAGCGGGTCCACCGGGGAGCTGTTTTTT.

The rearrangement joins TRBV19 to TRBJ2-1; 12 positions agree with TRBD1. CDR1 is LNHDA and CDR2 is SQIVND in the germline V gene (reference sequence). This CDR3 has 18 amino acids. The V and J ends lost 10 bases and 0 bases, in that order; junction bases with no gene match: 13. The CDR3 reads CATYPGTGGVTSYNEQFF. CDR3 in DNA: TGTGCCACCTACCCCGGGACAGGGGGCGTTACCTCCTACAATGAGCAGTTCTTC.

V and J are TRBV27 and TRBJ1-5, with 9 positions matching TRBD1. This CDR3 comprises 15 residues. Germline V CDR1 and CDR2: MNHEY, SMNVEV (reference sequence). The ends lost 5 bases at V and 5 bases at J; junction bases unmatched: 7. CDR3 sequence reads: CASSPRQGVYQPQHF. CDR3 DNA sequence: TGTGCCAGCAGTCCCCGACAGGGGGTATATCAGCCCCAGCATTTT.

The rearrangement uses TRBV30 and TRBJ1-1; D not certain. Trimming pared 2 bases from V and 2 bases from J, leaving 9 bases between. Germline CDR1 and CDR2: GTSNPN and SVGIG (reference sequence). CDR3 size: 13 residues. This CDR3 is CAWSLTHNTEAFF. Written as DNA, the CDR3 is TGTGCCTGGAGTTTGACACACAACACTGAAGCTTTCTTT. The full variable domain, in which reference TRBV30 and TRBJ1-1 provide the parts outside the CDR3, is SQTIHQWPATLVQPVGSPLSLECTVEGTSNPNLYWYRQAAGRGLQLLFYSVGIGQISSEVPQNLSASRPQDRQFILSSKKLLLSDSGFYLCAWSLTHNTEAFFGQGTRLTVV.

The CDR3 nucleotides read TGCGCCAGCAGCTTGGGACAGTTATACGAGCAGTACTTC. It encodes CASSLGQLYEQYF. The rearrangement uses TRBV5-1 and TRBJ2-7, with D perhaps matching TRBD1 (5 bases). The CDR3 spans 13 residues. CDR1 and CDR2 (germline): SGHRS, YFSETQ. The V end was cut by 0 bases, the J end by 4 bases, with 8 bases between.

The CDR3 DNA reads as TGTGCCAGCAGTTTAGGGCTAGCGGGCACCCAGAGCTCCTACGAGCAGTACTTC. It specifies CASSLGLAGTQSSYEQYF. This chain connects TRBV27 to TRBJ2-7; 8 bases agree with TRBD2. Germline lookup yields CDR1 MNHEY and CDR2 SMNVEV (reference sequence). V lost 2 bases and J lost 0; bases outside the gene matches: 12. CDR3 length: 18 residues.

The rearrangement joins TRBV4-3 to TRBJ2-2; 13 nucleotides agree with TRBD2. The CDR3 has 15 amino acids. Trimming took 5 bases from V and 11 from J; bases not matched to a gene: 8. Germline CDR1 reads LGHNA; CDR2 reads YSLEER. The DNA of the CDR3 is TGCGCCAGCAGCAAACTAGCGGGGGGGCTTGGAGAGCTGTTTTTT. It encodes CASSKLAGGLGELFF.

This clone has only a few counts. Distinct nucleotide sequences in the sample also encode this CDR3. The chain joins TRBV15 to TRBJ1-3, with 10 bases that match TRBD1. Germline CDR1 is LNHNV and CDR2 is YYDKDF (reference sequence). This CDR3 is 13 amino acids long. V trimming: 3 bases; J trimming: 7 bases; junction bases outside the gene matches: 0. CDR3 loop: CATSRGQGNTIYF. For the CDR3, the DNA is TGTGCCACCAGCAGGGGACAGGGGAACACCATATATTTT.

J is TRBJ2-1 and V is TRBV14; 7 bases fit TRBD2. J was trimmed by 3 bases and V by 4 bases; bases with no gene match: 9. CDR1 and CDR2 (germline): SGHDN, FVKESK. This CDR3 has 16 amino acids. CDR3 amino acids: CASSPYGGDFYNEQFF. In nucleotides, the CDR3 is TGTGCCAGCAGCCCCTATGGGGGGGATTTCTACAATGAGCAGTTCTTC. Full variable domain (rest looked up from reference TRBV14 and TRBJ2-1): EAGVTQFPSHSVIEKGQTVTLRCDPISGHDNLYWYRRVMGKEIKFLLHFVKESKQDESGMPNNRFLAERTGGTYSTLKVQPAELEDSGVYFCASSPYGGDFYNEQFFGPGTRLTVL.

This clone has a single count. This chain links TRBV5-1 with TRBJ2-3, with 10 positions matching TRBD1. CDR1 is SGHRS and CDR2 is YFSETQ in the germline V gene. V lost 0 bases and J lost 2; bases outside the gene matches: 3. The CDR3 has 16 residues. The CDR3 region has the DNA TGCGCCAGCAGCTTGGCCGGGACAGGGGTCACAGATACGCAGTATTTT. Its protein is CASSLAGTGVTDTQYF.

This rearrangement joins TRBV10-2 to TRBJ2-1, with 8 bases matching TRBD2. CDR1 and CDR2 from the germline V gene are WSHSY and SAAADI. The CDR3 covers 16 residues. Germline trimming cut 1 base from V and 4 bases from J; bases unmatched to any gene: 6. CDR3 residues: CASSEYTSGPYNEQFF. CDR3 DNA: TGCGCCAGCAGTGAGTATACTAGCGGACCATACAATGAGCAGTTCTTC.

V gene TRBV5-1 combines with J gene TRBJ1-1, with TRBD1 identical over 9 bases. This CDR3 spans 14 amino acids. Germline-derived CDR1 and CDR2 are SGHRS and YFSETQ. Germline trimming cut 4 bases from V and 7 bases from J; bases unmatched to any gene: 8. The CDR3 is CASSTTGQGNEAFF. The DNA for the CDR3 is TGCGCCAGCAGCACAACGGGACAGGGAAATGAAGCTTTCTTT.

The chain employs TRBV11-2 and TRBJ2-7; 7 bases map to TRBD2. CDR1 SGHAT and CDR2 FQNNGV come from the germline V gene. Trimming cost V 4 bases and J 10 bases; bases outside gene matches: 10. The CDR3 runs to 13 residues. The CDR3 bases are TGTGCCAGCAGCTCGGGGGAGGGTTTAGCCCAGTACTTC. Translating it yields CASSSGEGLAQYF.

The genes are TRBV29-1 and TRBJ2-2; 9 bases are shared with TRBD1. The CDR3 contains 15 residues. Losses at the gene ends were 3 bases for V and 0 bases for J; bases not matched to a gene: 2. Germline V gene sequence: CDR1 SQVTM, CDR2 ANQGSEA. CDR3 sequence reads: CSVEGQGANTGELFF. The DNA of the CDR3 is TGCAGCGTTGAGGGACAGGGAGCGAACACCGGGGAGCTGTTTTTT.

Remarks on this clone: The identical CDR3 is also encoded by other nucleotide sequences in the sample. The CDR3 is CASSPRGLADNEQFF. The CDR3 bases are TGTGCCAGCAGCCCAAGGGGACTAGCGGACAATGAGCAGTTCTTC. The genes are TRBV11-2 and TRBJ2-1; 11 bases line up with TRBD2. The ends lost 5 bases at V and 5 bases at J; junction bases unmatched: 5. This CDR3 region has 15 residues. CDR1 and CDR2 (germline): SGHAT, FQNNGV.

This clone has only one observation. The gene calls are TRBV4-3 and TRBJ1-2; D may be TRBD1 (5 bases). Per germline, CDR1 LGHNA and CDR2 YSLEER. This CDR3 has 15 residues. Trimming took 2 bases from V and 3 from J, leaving 13 bases between them. The CDR3 DNA follows: TGCGCCAGCAGCCAATTCTTTGCCAGGGACTATGGCTACACCTTC. Amino acids: CASSQFFARDYGYTF.

V gene TRBV5-4 combines with J gene TRBJ2-5, with D possibly being TRBD1 (5 bases). Trimming took 4 bases from V and 4 from J, leaving 11 bases between them. The germline V gene encodes CDR1 SGHNT and CDR2 YYREEE (reference sequence). The CDR3 contains 13 residues. This CDR3 reads CASSPNRLETQYF. The CDR3 DNA is TGTGCCAGCAGCCCAAACAGGTTAGAGACCCAGTACTTC.

With regard to this clone: A read error may produce the germline difference seen at one junction end. The chain uses TRBV6-5 and TRBJ2-7; possibly TRBD2 for D (6 bases). The CDR3 is 15 amino acids. Germline CDR1 MNHEY, CDR2 SVGAGI. The CDR3 protein is CTSSQPGLNYYEQYF. DNA of the CDR3: TGTACCAGCAGCCAACCGGGACTTAACTACTACGAGCAGTACTTC.

This clone has just one count. This chain uses TRBV18 with TRBJ2-2; 15 bases match TRBD2. The CDR3 is 20 residues long. Germline assignment: CDR1 KGHSH and CDR2 LQKENI. V trimming: 0 bases; J trimming: 0 bases; junction bases outside the gene matches: 5. The CDR3 protein is CASSPPGLAGGKTNTGELFF. CDR3 nucleotide sequence: TGTGCCAGCTCACCACCGGGACTAGCGGGGGGCAAGACGAACACCGGGGAGCTGTTTTTT.

This chain links TRBV5-1 with TRBJ1-3, with D possibly TRBD1 on 5 matching bases. The V gene lost 2 bases and the J gene lost 0 bases, with 15 bases spanning the gap. This CDR3 region has 17 residues. CDR1 is SGHRS and CDR2 is YFSETQ in the germline V gene. The chain's CDR3 is CASSLGVTASSGNTIYF. CDR3 coding DNA: TGCGCCAGCAGCTTAGGAGTGACAGCTAGCTCTGGAAACACCATATATTTT.

This clone was detected once. The rearrangement uses TRBV7-9 and TRBJ1-2, with a tentative D call TRBD1 (6 bases). The CDR3 loop spans 13 amino acids. CDR1 is SEHNR, CDR2 FQNEAQ, per germline (reference sequence). Trimming removed 10 bases from V and 7 bases from J, with 19 bases in between. The CDR3 nucleotides are TGTGCCACGGTAGGGCGGACAGCGCCTGGCTACACCTTC. Translating gives CATVGRTAPGYTF.

The CDR3 reads CASAEDRNTEAFF. The CDR3 DNA sequence: TGTGCCAGCGCCGAAGACAGGAACACTGAAGCTTTCTTT. This chain connects TRBV18 to TRBJ1-1; the D gene is possibly TRBD1 (5 bases). Germline CDR1 is KGHSH and CDR2 is LQKENI. V was pared by 8 bases and J by 1 base, with 11 bases between. There are 13 residues in the CDR3.